This T cell receptor (beta chain) is drawn from a study of cytomegalovirus exposure and HLA in healthy donors. The germline V gene encodes CDR1 SGHRS and CDR2 YFSETQ. The CDR3 length is 17 residues. The V segment lost 0 bases and the J segment 10 bases; nucleotides outside the gene matches: 9. There are a few counts of this clone. PCR primers comprised 60 Vbeta and 13 Jbeta primers. Some clones are missing from TCRdb's copy, which holds only in-frame ones; the method was immunoSEQ multiplex PCR. The data hold some 100,000 clones, with roughly three quarters observed a single time. This rearrangement joins TRBV5-1 to TRBJ2-1, with 14 bases matching TRBD2. Sequencing was done on a sample of PBMCs. The TCR originated in a woman aged 50 to 60 in good health and CMV-seropositive. CDR3 residues: CASSLGLAGGGLEEQFF. The DNA of the CDR3 is TGCGCCAGCAGCTTGGGACTAGCGGGGGGGGGTTTGGAAGAGCAGTTCTTC.